The TCR beta chain under discussion was sequenced for a study of PD-L1 blockade in urothelial cancer. Looking at the study overall: The study started patients on atezolizumab in about 2014, giving 1,200 mg intravenously every 3 weeks.

Added to each PCR by spiking were synthetic TCR analog templates. The protocol was immunoSEQ multiplex PCR, while the TCRdb copy is restricted to in-frame clones and leaves out a portion. In the table there are approximately 48,000 clones, about four fifths of which are singletons. Trimming left V 4 bases short and J 4 bases short, with 15 bases between. The CDR3 spans 15 residues. The germline V gene has CDR1 SEHNR and CDR2 FQNEAQ (reference sequence). Time point described: pretreatment peripheral blood. The receptor's source is a man between 65 and 85 years old with urothelial cancer. The V gene is TRBV7-9, the J gene TRBJ2-3; no definite D call. Sequencing was performed on PBMCs, taken around atezolizumab (anti-PD-L1) treatment. The CDR3 sequence: CASSSVQRNSDTQYF. The CDR3, as DNA: TGTGCCAGCAGCTCAGTACAGAGAAACTCAGATACGCAGTATTTT.